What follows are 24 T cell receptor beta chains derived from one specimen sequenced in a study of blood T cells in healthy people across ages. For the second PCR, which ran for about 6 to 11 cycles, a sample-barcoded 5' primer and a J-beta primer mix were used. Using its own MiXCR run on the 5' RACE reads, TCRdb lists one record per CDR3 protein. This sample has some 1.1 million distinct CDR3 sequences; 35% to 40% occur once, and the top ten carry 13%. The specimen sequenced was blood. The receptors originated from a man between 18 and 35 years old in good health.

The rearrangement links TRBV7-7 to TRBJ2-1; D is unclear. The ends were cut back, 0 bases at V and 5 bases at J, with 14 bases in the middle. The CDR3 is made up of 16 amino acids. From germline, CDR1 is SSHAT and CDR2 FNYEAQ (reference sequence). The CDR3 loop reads CASSLASEWPNNEQFF. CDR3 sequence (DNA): TGTGCCAGCAGCTTAGCCTCGGAATGGCCGAACAATGAGCAGTTCTTC.

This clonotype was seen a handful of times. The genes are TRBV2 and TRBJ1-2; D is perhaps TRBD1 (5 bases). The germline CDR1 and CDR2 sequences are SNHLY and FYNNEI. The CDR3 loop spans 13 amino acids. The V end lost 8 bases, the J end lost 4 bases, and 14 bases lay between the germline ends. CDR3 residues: CASVGQGSYGYTF. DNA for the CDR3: TGTGCCAGCGTCGGCCAGGGATCCTATGGCTACACCTTC.

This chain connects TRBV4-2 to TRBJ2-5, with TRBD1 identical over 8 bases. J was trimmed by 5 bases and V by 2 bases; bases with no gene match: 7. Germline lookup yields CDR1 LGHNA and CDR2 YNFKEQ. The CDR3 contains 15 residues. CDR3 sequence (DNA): TGTGCCAGCAGCCAACAGGGGGCATCCATTGAGACCCAGTACTTC. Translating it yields CASSQQGASIETQYF.

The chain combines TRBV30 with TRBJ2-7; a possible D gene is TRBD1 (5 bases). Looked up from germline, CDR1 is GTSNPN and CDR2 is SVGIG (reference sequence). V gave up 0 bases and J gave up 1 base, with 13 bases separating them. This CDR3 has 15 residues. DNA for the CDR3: TGTGCCTGGAGTGTACTCAGGGTTGTATCCTACGAGCAGTACTTC. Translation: CAWSVLRVVSYEQYF.

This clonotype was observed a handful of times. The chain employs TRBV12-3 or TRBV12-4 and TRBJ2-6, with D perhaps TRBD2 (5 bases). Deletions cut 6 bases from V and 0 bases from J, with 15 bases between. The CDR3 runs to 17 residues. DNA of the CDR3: TGTGCCAGCAGCCTTCAGACACTAGTCTCTGGGGCCAACGTCCTGACTTTC. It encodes CASSLQTLVSGANVLTF.

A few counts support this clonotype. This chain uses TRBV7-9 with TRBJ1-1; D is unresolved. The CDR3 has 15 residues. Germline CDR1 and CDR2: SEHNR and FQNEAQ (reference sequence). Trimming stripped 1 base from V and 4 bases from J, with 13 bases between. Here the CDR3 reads CASSLVWSRGTEAFF. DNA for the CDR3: TGTGCCAGCAGCTTAGTGTGGAGTCGCGGCACTGAAGCTTTCTTT.

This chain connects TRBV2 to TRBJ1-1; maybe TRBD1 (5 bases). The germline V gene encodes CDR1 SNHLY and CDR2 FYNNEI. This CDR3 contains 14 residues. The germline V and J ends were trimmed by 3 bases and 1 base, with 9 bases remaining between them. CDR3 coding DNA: TGTGCCAGCAGTGACGGGACGTGGAACACTGAAGCTTTCTTT. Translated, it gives CASSDGTWNTEAFF.

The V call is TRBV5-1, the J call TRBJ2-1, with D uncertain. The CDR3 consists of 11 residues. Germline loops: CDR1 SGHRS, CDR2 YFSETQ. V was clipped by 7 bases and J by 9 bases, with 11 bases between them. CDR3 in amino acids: CASHEAVEQFF. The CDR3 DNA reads TGCGCCAGCCACGAGGCGGTTGAGCAGTTCTTC.

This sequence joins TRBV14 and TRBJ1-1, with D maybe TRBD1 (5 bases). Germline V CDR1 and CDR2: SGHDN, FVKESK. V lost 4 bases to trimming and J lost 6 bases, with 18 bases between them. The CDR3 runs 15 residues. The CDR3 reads CASSLIRGRSAEAFF. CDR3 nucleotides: TGTGCCAGCAGCCTAATAAGGGGTAGGAGCGCTGAAGCTTTCTTT.

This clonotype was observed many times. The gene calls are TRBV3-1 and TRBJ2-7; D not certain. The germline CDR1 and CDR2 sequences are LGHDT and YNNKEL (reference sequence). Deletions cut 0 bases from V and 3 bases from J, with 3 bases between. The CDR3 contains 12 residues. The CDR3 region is CASSQDLYEQYF. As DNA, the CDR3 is TGTGCCAGCAGCCAAGATCTCTACGAGCAGTACTTC.

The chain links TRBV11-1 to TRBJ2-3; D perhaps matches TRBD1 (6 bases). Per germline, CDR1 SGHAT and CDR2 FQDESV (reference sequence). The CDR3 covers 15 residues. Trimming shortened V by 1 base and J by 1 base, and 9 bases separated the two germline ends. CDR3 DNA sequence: TGTGCCAGCAGCTTAGAGGGGGACGGCACAGATACGCAGTATTTT. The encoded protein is CASSLEGDGTDTQYF. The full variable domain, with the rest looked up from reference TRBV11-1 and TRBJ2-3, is EAEVAQSPRYKITEKSQAVAFWCDPISGHATLYWYRQILGQGPELLVQFQDESVVDDSQLPKDRFSAERLKGVDSTLKIQPAELGDSAMYLCASSLEGDGTDTQYFGPGTRLTVL.

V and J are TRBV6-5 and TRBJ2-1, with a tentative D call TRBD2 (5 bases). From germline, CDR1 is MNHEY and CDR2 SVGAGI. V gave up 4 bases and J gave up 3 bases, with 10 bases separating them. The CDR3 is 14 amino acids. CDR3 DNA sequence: TGTGCCAGCAGTTTATTCGGGGACTACAATGAGCAGTTCTTC. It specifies CASSLFGDYNEQFF.

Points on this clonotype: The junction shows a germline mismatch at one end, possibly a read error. The CDR3 protein is CASSAGGASNDGYTF. The CDR3 DNA reads as TGTGCCAGCAGTGCGGGAGGGGCATCTAACGATGGCTACACCTTC. V usage is TRBV2 and J usage is TRBJ1-2; maybe TRBD1 (5 bases). CDR3 size: 15 residues. CDR1 SNHLY and CDR2 FYNNEI come from the germline V gene.

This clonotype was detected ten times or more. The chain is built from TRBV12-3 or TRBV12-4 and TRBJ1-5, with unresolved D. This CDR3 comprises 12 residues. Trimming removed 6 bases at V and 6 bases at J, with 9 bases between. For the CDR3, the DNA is TGTGCCAGCAGCTCGGATGGTCAGCCCCAGCATTTT. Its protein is CASSSDGQPQHF.

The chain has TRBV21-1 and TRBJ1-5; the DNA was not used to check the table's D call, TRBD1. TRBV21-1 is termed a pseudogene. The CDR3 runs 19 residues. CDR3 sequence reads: CASSPDRGLVLVRDQPQHF. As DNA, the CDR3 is TGTGCCAGCAGTCCCGACAGGGGGCTTGTCTTGGTTCGGGATCAGCCCCAGCATTTT.

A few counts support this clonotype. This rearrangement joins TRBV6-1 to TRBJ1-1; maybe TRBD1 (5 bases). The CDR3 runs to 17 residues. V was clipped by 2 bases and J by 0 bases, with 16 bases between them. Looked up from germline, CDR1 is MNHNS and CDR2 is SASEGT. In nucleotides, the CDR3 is TGTGCCAGCAGTGAATTATCGGGGACGGAATTGAACACTGAAGCTTTCTTT. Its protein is CASSELSGTELNTEAFF.

The DNA of the CDR3 is TGTGCCAGCAGTGGTCGGGAACTGAACACCGGGGAGCTGTTTTTT. This encodes CASSGRELNTGELFF. The chain employs TRBV6-6 and TRBJ2-2, with D perhaps matching TRBD2 (5 bases). The CDR3 length is 15 residues. The germline CDR1 and CDR2 sequences are MNHNY and SVGAGI (reference sequence). V lost 5 bases and J 1 base, leaving 11 bases between the germline ends.

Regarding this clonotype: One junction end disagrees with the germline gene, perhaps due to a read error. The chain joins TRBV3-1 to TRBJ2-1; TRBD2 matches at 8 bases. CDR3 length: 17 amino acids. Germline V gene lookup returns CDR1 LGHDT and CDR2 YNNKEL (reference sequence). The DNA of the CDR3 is TGTGCCAGCAGCCTTATCGGGGGAACTAGCGGCTACAATGAGCGGTTCTTC. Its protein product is CASSLIGGTSGYNERFF.

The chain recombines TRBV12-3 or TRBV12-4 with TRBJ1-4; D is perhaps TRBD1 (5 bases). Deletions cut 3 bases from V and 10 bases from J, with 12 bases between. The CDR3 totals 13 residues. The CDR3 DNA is TGTGCCAGCAGTTTCGCTGGGGACGGAAAACTGTTTTTT. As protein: CASSFAGDGKLFF.

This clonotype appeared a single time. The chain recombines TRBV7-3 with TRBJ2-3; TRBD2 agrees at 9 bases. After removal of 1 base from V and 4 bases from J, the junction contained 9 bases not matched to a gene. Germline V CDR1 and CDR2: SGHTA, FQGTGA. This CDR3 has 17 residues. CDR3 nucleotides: TGTGCCAGCAGCTTAAGGAAGGTGGGGACTAGCCCAGATACGCAGTATTTT. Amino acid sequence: CASSLRKVGTSPDTQYF.

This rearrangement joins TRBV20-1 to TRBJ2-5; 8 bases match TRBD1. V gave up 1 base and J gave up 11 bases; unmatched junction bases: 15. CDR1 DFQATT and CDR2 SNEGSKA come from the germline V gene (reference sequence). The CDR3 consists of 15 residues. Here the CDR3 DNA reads TGCAGTGCTAGAGTCGGTCAGGGGGCAAGAAATGAGCAGTACTTC. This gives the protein CSARVGQGARNEQYF.

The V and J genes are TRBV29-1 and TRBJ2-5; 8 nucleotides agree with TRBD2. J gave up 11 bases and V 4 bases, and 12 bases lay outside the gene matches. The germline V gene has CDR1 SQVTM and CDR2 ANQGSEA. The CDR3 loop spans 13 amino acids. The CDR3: CSVVGGGYNEQYF. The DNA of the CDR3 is TGCAGCGTTGTCGGGGGGGGGTACAATGAGCAGTACTTC. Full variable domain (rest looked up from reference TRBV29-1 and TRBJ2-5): SAVISQKPSRDICQRGTSLTIQCQVDSQVTMMFWYRQQPGQSLTLIATANQGSEATYESGFVIDKFPISRPNLTFSTLTVSNMSPEDSSIYLCSVVGGGYNEQYFGPGTRLLVL.

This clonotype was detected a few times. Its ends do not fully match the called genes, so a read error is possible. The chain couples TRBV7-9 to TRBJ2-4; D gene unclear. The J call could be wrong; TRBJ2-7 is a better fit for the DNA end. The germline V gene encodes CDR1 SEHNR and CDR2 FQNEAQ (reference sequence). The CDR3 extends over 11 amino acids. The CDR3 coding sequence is TGTACCAGCAGCTCACTGGACGAGCAGTACTTC. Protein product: CTSSSLDEQYF.

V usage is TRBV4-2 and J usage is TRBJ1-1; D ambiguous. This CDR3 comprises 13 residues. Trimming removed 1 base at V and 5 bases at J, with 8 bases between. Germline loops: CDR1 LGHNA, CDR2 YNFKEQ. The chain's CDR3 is CASSQAMETEAFF. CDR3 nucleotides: TGTGCCAGCAGCCAAGCTATGGAGACTGAAGCTTTCTTT.